This TCR beta chain was identified in a study of radiotherapy plus CTLA-4 blockade in lung cancer. Study-wide context: Objective responses were observed in more than 15% of patients, and disease control was achieved by about 30%. Regarding the study as a whole: After treatment with radiotherapy plus ipilimumab, TCR clones that came from the tumor expanded in blood. Reported findings show early blood T cell clone dynamics, with interferon-beta, best predicted response.

The study treated chemo-refractory metastatic non-small-cell lung cancer patients with focal radiation plus ipilimumab CTLA-4 blockade. The CDR3 extends over 18 amino acids. Deletions cut 5 bases from V and 2 bases from J, with 24 bases between. The V gene's germline CDR1 is SGHDN and CDR2 FVKESK. TCRdb's copy holds only in-frame clones and misses some; the assay was immunoSEQ multiplex PCR. The table lists some 64,000 clones, 60% to 85% of them singletons. This clone was detected only a few times. No antigen is known for it. This specimen was peripheral blood, taken from a patient treated with radiotherapy plus ipilimumab. The receptor's source is a human donor with non-small cell lung cancer who had a complete response to radiotherapy plus ipilimumab. The V call is TRBV14, the J call TRBJ1-2; D perhaps matches TRBD1 (5 bases). The CDR3 DNA reads as TGTGCCAGCAGCGACGCGTGGCGTGGGGCGGGCTCAAACTATGGCTACACCTTC. It codes for CASSDAWRGAGSNYGYTF.